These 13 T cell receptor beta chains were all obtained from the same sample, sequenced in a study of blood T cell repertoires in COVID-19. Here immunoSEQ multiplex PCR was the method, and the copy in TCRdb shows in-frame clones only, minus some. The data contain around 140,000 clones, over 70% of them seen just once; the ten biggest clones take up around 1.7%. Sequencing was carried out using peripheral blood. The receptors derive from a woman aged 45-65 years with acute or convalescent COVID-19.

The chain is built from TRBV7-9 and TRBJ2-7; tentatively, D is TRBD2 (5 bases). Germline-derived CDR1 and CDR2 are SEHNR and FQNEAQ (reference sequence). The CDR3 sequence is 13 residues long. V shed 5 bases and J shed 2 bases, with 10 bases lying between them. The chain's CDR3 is CASSPRGAYEQYF. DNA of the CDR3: TGTGCCAGCAGCCCCCGGGGAGCCTACGAGCAGTACTTC.

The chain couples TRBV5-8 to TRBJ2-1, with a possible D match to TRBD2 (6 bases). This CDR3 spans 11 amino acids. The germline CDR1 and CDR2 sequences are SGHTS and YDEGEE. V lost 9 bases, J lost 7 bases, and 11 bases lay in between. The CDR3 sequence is CAKRGWNEQFF. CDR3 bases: TGTGCCAAACGGGGGTGGAATGAGCAGTTCTTC.

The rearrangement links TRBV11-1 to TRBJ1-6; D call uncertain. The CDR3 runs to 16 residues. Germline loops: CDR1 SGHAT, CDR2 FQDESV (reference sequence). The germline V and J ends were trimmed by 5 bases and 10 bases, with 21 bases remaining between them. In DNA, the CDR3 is TGTGCCAGCAGCCACGGATCGGCGGTATACCGGTCACCCCTCCACTTT. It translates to CASSHGSAVYRSPLHF.

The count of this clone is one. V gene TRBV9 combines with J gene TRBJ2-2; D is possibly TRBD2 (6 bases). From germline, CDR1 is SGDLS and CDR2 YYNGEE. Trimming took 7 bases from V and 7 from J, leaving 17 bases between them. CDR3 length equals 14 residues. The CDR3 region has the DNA TGTGCCAGCTCTACTGGAGGGATTATCGGGGAGCTGTTTTTT. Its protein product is CASSTGGIIGELFF.

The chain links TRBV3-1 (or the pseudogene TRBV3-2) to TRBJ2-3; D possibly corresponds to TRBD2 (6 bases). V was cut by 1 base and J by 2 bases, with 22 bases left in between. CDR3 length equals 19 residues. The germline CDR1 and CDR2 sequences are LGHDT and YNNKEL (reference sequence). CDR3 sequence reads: CASSQGGRKSGLTTDTQYF. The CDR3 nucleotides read TGTGCCAGCAGCCAAGGAGGAAGAAAGAGCGGGCTGACCACAGATACGCAGTATTTT.

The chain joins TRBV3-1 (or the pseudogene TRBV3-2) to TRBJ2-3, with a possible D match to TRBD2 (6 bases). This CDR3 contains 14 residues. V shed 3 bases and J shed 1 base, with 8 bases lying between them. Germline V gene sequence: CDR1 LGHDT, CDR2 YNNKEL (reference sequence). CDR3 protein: CASSHSSGTDTQYF. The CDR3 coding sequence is TGTGCCAGCAGCCATTCTAGCGGCACAGATACGCAGTATTTT.

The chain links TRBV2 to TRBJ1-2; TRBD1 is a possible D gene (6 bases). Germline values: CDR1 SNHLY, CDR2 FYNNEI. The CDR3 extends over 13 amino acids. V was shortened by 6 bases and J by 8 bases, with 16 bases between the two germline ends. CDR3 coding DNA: TGTGCCAGCAGAGCCGGGACACTCGGGGGCTACACCTTC. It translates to CASRAGTLGGYTF.

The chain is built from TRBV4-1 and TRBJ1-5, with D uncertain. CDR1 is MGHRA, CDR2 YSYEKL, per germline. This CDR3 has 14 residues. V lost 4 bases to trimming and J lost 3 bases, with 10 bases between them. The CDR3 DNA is TGCGCCAGCAGCCCTTTCAGCGCCAATCAGCCCCAGCATTTT. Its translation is CASSPFSANQPQHF.

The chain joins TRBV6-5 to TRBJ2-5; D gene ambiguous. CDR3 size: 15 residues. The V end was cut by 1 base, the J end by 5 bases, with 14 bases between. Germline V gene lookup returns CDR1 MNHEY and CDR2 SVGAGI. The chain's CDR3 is CASSYYSSRSETQYF. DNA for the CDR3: TGTGCCAGCAGTTACTACTCTTCCCGGTCGGAGACCCAGTACTTC.

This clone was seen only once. The CDR3 sequence is CASSQTGGAETQYF. The CDR3 DNA sequence: TGTGCCAGCAGCCAGACAGGGGGCGCGGAGACCCAGTACTTC. V gene TRBV5-6 combines with J gene TRBJ2-5, with 10 bases lining up with TRBD1. The J segment lost 5 bases and the V segment lost 4 bases, leaving 5 bases of the junction unmatched. Germline lookup yields CDR1 SGHDT and CDR2 YYEEEE. The CDR3 runs to 14 residues.

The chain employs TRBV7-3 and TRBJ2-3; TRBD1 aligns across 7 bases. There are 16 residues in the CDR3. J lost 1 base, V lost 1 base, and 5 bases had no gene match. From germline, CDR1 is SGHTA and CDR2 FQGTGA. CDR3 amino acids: CASSLNRGTGTDTQYF. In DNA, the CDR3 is TGTGCCAGCAGCTTAAACAGGGGAACGGGCACAGATACGCAGTATTTT.

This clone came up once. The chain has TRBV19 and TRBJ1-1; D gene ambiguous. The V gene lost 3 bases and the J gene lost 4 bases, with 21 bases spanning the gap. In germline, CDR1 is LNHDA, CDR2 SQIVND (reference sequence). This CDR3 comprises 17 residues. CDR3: CASSIPQGGVGITEAFF. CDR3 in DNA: TGTGCCAGTAGTATTCCTCAAGGTGGGGTCGGGATCACTGAAGCTTTCTTT.

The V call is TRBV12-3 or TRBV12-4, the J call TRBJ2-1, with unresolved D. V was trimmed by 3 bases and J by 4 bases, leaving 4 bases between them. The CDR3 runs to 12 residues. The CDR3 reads CASSFNYNEQFF. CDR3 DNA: TGTGCCAGCAGTTTTAATTACAATGAGCAGTTCTTC.